Sequencing of this TCR beta chain was carried out in a study of blood T cell repertoires in COVID-19. Background on the study: Sites across the United States, Italy and Spain contributed samples from acute and convalescent COVID-19. T cells, B-cell-depleted T cells, or PBMCs provided the cDNA or gDNA that served as material.

V gave up 4 bases and J gave up 0 bases, with 9 bases separating them. The length of the CDR3 is 15 residues. CDR1 is LNHDA and CDR2 is SQIVND in the germline V gene (reference sequence). TCRdb's table, derived via immunoSEQ multiplex PCR, lists solely in-frame clones and lacks some. The sample carries roughly 180,000 clones, 86% recorded once. The material sequenced was peripheral blood. This clonotype originated in a woman aged 30 to 39 with active or convalescent COVID-19. The chain couples TRBV19 to TRBJ1-4, with D possibly TRBD1 on 5 matching bases. In nucleotides, the CDR3 is TGTGCCAGTAGTAAGACAGAGTCAACTAATGAAAAACTGTTTTTT. Its translation is CASSKTESTNEKLFF.